These T cell receptor beta chains were read from a single sample in a study of T cell responses to AZD1222 COVID-19 vaccine. Clones were read by immunoSEQ multiplex PCR, and TCRdb kept only the in-frame ones, dropping some. The sample has roughly 70,000 clones; approximately 85% are singletons. The source was peripheral blood, collected on day 0 of AZD1222 vaccination. These receptors were taken from an adult in good health. Both conserved end residues are part of each CDR3. D genes are given only for firm matches. A row's size may be missing; if present it is once, few, many or a size class.

TRBD2,-,TRBJ2-3,TRBV4-1,CASSQGPGGGSTDTQYF,TGCGCCAGCAGCCAGGGACCTGGGGGGGGAAGCACAGATACGCAGTATTTT
-,-,TRBJ1-5,TRBV30,CAWSGGDNQPQHF,TGTGCCTGGAGTGGGGGGGACAATCAGCCCCAGCATTTT
TRBD2,-,TRBJ2-7,TRBV27,CASRGGTSNYEQYF,TGTGCCAGCCGTGGGGGGACTAGCAACTACGAGCAGTACTTC
-,-,TRBJ1-1,TRBV27,CASSSKTRGEAFF,TGTGCCAGCAGTTCCAAAACAAGGGGAGAAGCTTTCTTT
-,few,TRBJ1-5,TRBV12-5,CASGPLGNQPQHF,TGTGCTAGTGGTCCCCTAGGGAATCAGCCCCAGCATTTT
-,-,TRBJ1-1,TRBV7-9,CASSQRAAQGTEAFF,TGTGCCAGCAGCCAGCGGGCCGCTCAGGGCACTGAAGCTTTCTTT
TRBD1,-,TRBJ2-7,TRBV11-3,CASSFYRDSSYEQYF,TGTGCCAGCAGCTTTTACCGGGACAGCTCCTACGAGCAGTACTTC
-,-,TRBJ1-5,TRBV7-8,CASSLEGGSQQPQHF,TGTGCCAGCAGCTTAGAGGGGGGAAGTCAGCAGCCCCAGCATTTT
-,-,TRBJ1-2,TRBV10-3,CATTMDGTYGYTF,TGTGCCACCACAATGGACGGCACCTATGGCTACACCTTC
-,-,TRBJ1-3,TRBV18,CASSPRVLGQGTGNTIYF,TGTGCCAGCTCACCACGCGTACTAGGTCAGGGAACTGGAAACACCATATATTTT
-,-,TRBJ1-1,TRBV30,CAWSGVGTEAFF,TGTGCCTGGAGTGGGGTAGGCACTGAAGCTTTCTTT
TRBD1,-,TRBJ1-2,TRBV29-1,CSVNSWTGDGYTF,TGCAGCGTCAACTCGTGGACAGGGGATGGCTACACCTTC
TRBD2,-,TRBJ2-7,TRBV7-9,CASSLARTSGAYEQYF,TGTGCCAGCAGCTTAGCCAGGACTAGCGGTGCCTACGAGCAGTACTTC
-,-,TRBJ2-7,TRBV7-8,CASSLGQAGFYEQYF,TGTGCCAGCAGCTTAGGACAGGCAGGCTTCTACGAGCAGTACTTC
TRBD1,-,TRBJ1-6,TRBV4-1,CASSQGETGSNSPLHF,TGCGCCAGCAGCCAAGGGGAGACAGGGAGTAATTCACCCCTCCACTTT
-,-,TRBJ1-1,TRBV28,CASSLAQVQVMNTEAFF,TGTGCCAGCAGTTTGGCCCAGGTACAAGTTATGAACACTGAAGCTTTCTTT
-,-,TRBJ2-7,TRBV2,CASRGGLNSYEQYF,TGTGCCAGCAGAGGCGGACTGAACTCCTACGAGCAGTACTTC
-,-,TRBJ2-1,TRBV3-1/TRBV3-2,CASSSRANNEQFF,TGTGCCAGCAGCTCTCGGGCCAACAATGAGCAGTTCTTC
TRBD2,-,TRBJ2-5,TRBV10-2,CASSSTGGPLETQYF,TGCGCCAGCAGTTCGACGGGGGGGCCATTAGAGACCCAGTACTTC
-,-,TRBJ2-1,TRBV21-1,CASSKNEQFF,TGTGCCAGCAGCAAAAACGAGCAGTTCTTC
TRBD1,-,TRBJ2-2,TRBV9,CASSVGDRGDTGELFF,TGTGCCAGCAGCGTAGGAGACAGGGGGGACACCGGGGAGCTGTTTTTT
-,-,TRBJ1-6,TRBV7-9,CASSTGAGSPLHF,TGTGCCAGCAGTACGGGGGCGGGGTCACCCCTCCACTTT
-,-,TRBJ2-2,TRBV29-1,CSVRNTGELFF,TGCAGCGTTCGAAACACCGGGGAGCTGTTTTTT
-,once,TRBJ1-2,TRBV4-3,CASSQRTGWYTF,TGCGCCAGCAGCCAGCGGACGGGCTGGTACACCTTC
-,-,TRBJ2-5,TRBV7-9,CASSLAGLETQYF,TGTGCCAGCAGCTTAGCCGGGTTAGAGACCCAGTACTTC
-,-,TRBJ1-2,TRBV10-3,CAISESRDYGYTF,TGTGCCATCAGTGAGTCCAGGGACTATGGCTACACCTTC
-,-,TRBJ1-5,TRBV19,CASSIDGGNNQPQHF,TGTGCCAGTAGTATAGATGGAGGGAACAATCAGCCCCAGCATTTT
-,-,TRBJ2-7,TRBV4-3,CASSQDQGSYEQYF,TGCGCCAGCAGCCAAGATCAAGGGTCCTACGAGCAGTACTTC